A selection of T cell receptor beta chains follows, all from one sample in a study of blood T cell repertoires in COVID-19. Libraries were prepared by immunoSEQ multiplex PCR; TCRdb keeps only in-frame clonotypes and omits some of them. Counted here are around 79,000 clones, around 88% occurring once; the ten biggest clones make up approximately 14%. The specimen was peripheral blood. The receptors derive from a man aged 70 or older with active or convalescent COVID-19. CDR3s include the opening cysteine and the closing phenylalanine or tryptophan. A clone size is listed for some rows: how often the clone was seen (once, few, many), or a class if it is expanded.

j_call v_call clone_size cdr3_aa
TRBJ2-7 TRBV7-2 . CASSLRTSGTYEQYF
TRBJ2-3 TRBV28 . CASTIDRVPSTDTQYF
TRBJ2-5 TRBV3-1/TRBV3-2 . CASSLYRDRTETQYF
TRBJ1-1 TRBV18 . CASSPATGTTNTEAFF
TRBJ2-1 TRBV27 . CASSSGLINEQFF
TRBJ1-4 TRBV30 . CAWSTRGIWEKLFF
TRBJ2-2 TRBV25-1 . CASGHGGVVGTGELFF
TRBJ1-2 TRBV3-1/TRBV3-2 . CASSQGDSWNYGYTF
TRBJ1-1 TRBV5-4 once CASSLAVRGTEAFF
TRBJ2-6 TRBV29-1 . CSVLGVPNSGANVLTF